This entry describes one T cell receptor (beta chain). The V end was cut by 0 bases, the J end by 1 base, with 4 bases between. Germline CDR1 SGHRS, CDR2 YFSETQ. This CDR3 has 14 amino acids. Under the authors' procedure: Estimates of nucleated cell counts were drawn from the amplification of reference gene primers. Clones were sequenced by immunoSEQ multiplex PCR, and TCRdb holds only the in-frame ones, with some missing. V and J calls and clone size come straight from that table; D and trimming were deduced from the DNA. Seen here are 270,000 or so clones, 70% to 90% observed once, and the top ten hold less than 15%. Seattle patient enrollment occurred during active infection, with longitudinal follow-up thereafter. The data belong to a study of blood T cell repertoires in COVID-19. Study summary: The United States, Italy and Spain were the sources of the acute and convalescent COVID-19 samples. PBMCs, B-cell-depleted T cells, or T cells provided the cDNA or gDNA that made up the material.

The sample taken for sequencing was peripheral blood. V usage is TRBV5-1 and J usage is TRBJ2-2; D ambiguous. This TCR was recovered from a woman in her twenties or thirties with COVID-19, enrolled during active disease. The CDR3 DNA reads as TGCGCCAGCAGCTTGGGACAGAACACCGGGGAGCTGTTTTTT. It is translated as CASSLGQNTGELFF.